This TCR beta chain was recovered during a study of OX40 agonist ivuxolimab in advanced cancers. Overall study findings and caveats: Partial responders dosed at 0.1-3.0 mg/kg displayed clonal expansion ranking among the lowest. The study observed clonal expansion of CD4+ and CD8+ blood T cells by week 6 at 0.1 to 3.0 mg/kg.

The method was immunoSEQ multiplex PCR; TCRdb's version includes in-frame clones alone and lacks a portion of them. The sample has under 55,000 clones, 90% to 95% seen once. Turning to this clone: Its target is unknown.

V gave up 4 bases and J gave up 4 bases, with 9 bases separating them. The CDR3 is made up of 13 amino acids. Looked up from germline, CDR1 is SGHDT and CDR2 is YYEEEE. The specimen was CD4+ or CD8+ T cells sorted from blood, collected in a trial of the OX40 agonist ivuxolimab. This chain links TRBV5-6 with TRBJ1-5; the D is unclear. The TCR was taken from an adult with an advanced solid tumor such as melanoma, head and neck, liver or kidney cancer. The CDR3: CASSIGANQPQHF. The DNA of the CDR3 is TGTGCCAGCAGCATTGGAGCTAATCAGCCCCAGCATTTT.